A selection of T cell receptor beta chains follows, all from one sample in a study of blood T cell repertoires in COVID-19. Libraries were prepared by immunoSEQ multiplex PCR; TCRdb keeps only in-frame clonotypes and omits some of them. The sample consists of some 140,000 clones, around 73% of them appearing once. The source material was peripheral blood. Receptor source: a man aged 60 to 75 who had recovered from COVID-19. Each CDR3 is given with its conserved first and last residue. Fields, in order: CDR3 DNA, CDR3 protein, V gene, J gene, clone size, D gene. A D gene is named only where the DNA matches it firmly. Clone size appears in some rows only: once, few, many, or a class for an expanded clone.

TGTGCCAGCAGCGTAGGTTGGGCGCCTACCTACGAGCAGTACTTC	CASSVGWAPTYEQYF	TRBV6-4	TRBJ2-7	.	.
TGCGCCAGCAGCCAAGGGACTCCTCCGTACGGCTACACCTTC	CASSQGTPPYGYTF	TRBV4-3	TRBJ1-2	.	.
TGCGCCAGCAGCCAAGATGCGGGGGACACCTCCTACGAGCAGTACTTC	CASSQDAGDTSYEQYF	TRBV4-3	TRBJ2-7	.	.
TGTGCCAGCAGCGAAGGACTAGCGGGAGCGTATGAGCAGTTCTTC	CASSEGLAGAYEQFF	TRBV7-2	TRBJ2-1	few	TRBD2
TGTGCCAGCAGTTCACCACAGGGGGCCACTAATGAAAAACTGTTTTTT	CASSSPQGATNEKLFF	TRBV28	TRBJ1-4	few	TRBD1
TGTGCCAGCAGTGAAAGCCGGACTGACGAAAAACTGTTTTTT	CASSESRTDEKLFF	TRBV2	TRBJ1-4	.	.
TGTGCCAGCAGCTTATCAGGGGGCAATCAGCCCCAGCATTTT	CASSLSGGNQPQHF	TRBV5-4	TRBJ1-5	.	.
TGCGCCAGCAGCTACTCGGGACTCCCAGAAGGCACTGAAGCTTTCTTT	CASSYSGLPEGTEAFF	TRBV5-1	TRBJ1-1	.	.
TGTGCCAGCAGCCCATTGGGGACAGGGGGCGCGGAGACCCAGTACTTC	CASSPLGTGGAETQYF	TRBV11-2	TRBJ2-5	.	TRBD1
TGTGCCAGCAGTTCACAGGGGGCTGGCACAGATACGCAGTATTTT	CASSSQGAGTDTQYF	TRBV28	TRBJ2-3	.	TRBD1
TGTGCCACCAGCAGAGGGACAGACCAAGCAGATACGCAGTATTTT	CATSRGTDQADTQYF	TRBV15	TRBJ2-3	.	.
TGTGCCAGCAGTTTTCAATCTGGGGCCAACGTCCTGACTTTC	CASSFQSGANVLTF	TRBV28	TRBJ2-6	once	.
TGCGCCAGCAGCCGCACCCCGGACAGCTTAGGAGAGACCCAGTACTTC	CASSRTPDSLGETQYF	TRBV5-1	TRBJ2-5	.	.
TGTGCCAGCAGTCGAAGTCCGGGGAATTCACCCCTCCACTTT	CASSRSPGNSPLHF	TRBV6-4	TRBJ1-6	many	.
TGTGCCAGCTCACCTGGCGGAAACACTGAAGCTTTCTTT	CASSPGGNTEAFF	TRBV18	TRBJ1-1	few	.
TGTGCCTGGGGTGACAGGGTGAACTATGGCTACACCTTC	CAWGDRVNYGYTF	TRBV30	TRBJ1-2	once	TRBD1
TGCGCCAGCAGCCAGGACTGGACAGCGAATGGAGGAAACACCATATATTTT	CASSQDWTANGGNTIYF	TRBV4-3	TRBJ1-3	.	.
TGTGCCAGCAGCTCCGGACAGGGGGCTTTGGGCTACACCTTC	CASSSGQGALGYTF	TRBV7-2	TRBJ1-2	.	TRBD1
TGCGCCAGCAGCACCGGACAGGGGGAATCAGAGACCCAGTACTTC	CASSTGQGESETQYF	TRBV5-1	TRBJ2-5	once	TRBD1
TGTGCCAGCAGTTCCCTTGGACAAGGAGAAACTGAAGCTTTCTTT	CASSSLGQGETEAFF	TRBV6-5	TRBJ1-1	.	.
TGCAGCGTCGCCTTAGGACAGGGAGGCTATGAGCAGTTCTTC	CSVALGQGGYEQFF	TRBV29-1	TRBJ2-1	.	TRBD1
TGTGCCAGCAGCCTCGCGGGGGGGCGGGGCACAGATACGCAGTATTTT	CASSLAGGRGTDTQYF	TRBV7-2	TRBJ2-3	.	TRBD2